This passage covers 21 T cell receptor beta chains from one sample sequenced in a study of technical replicates of blood from a handful of donors. Libraries were prepared by immunoSEQ multiplex PCR; TCRdb keeps only in-frame clonotypes and omits some of them. The sample holds about 81,000 clones, around 95% seen once. The specimen sequenced was T cells isolated from PBMCs. Receptor source: a human donor in good health.

The chain recombines TRBV7-9 with TRBJ2-2, with 10 bases fitting TRBD2. The length of the CDR3 is 17 residues. The V and J ends lost 4 bases and 0 bases, in that order; junction bases with no gene match: 5. The germline gives CDR1 SEHNR, CDR2 FQNEAQ (reference sequence). The CDR3 loop is CASSSGTSAANTGELFF. CDR3 nucleotide sequence: TGTGCCAGCAGCTCGGGGACTAGCGCTGCGAACACCGGGGAGCTGTTTTTT.

The chain combines TRBV28 with TRBJ2-1; 8 bases map to TRBD2. The junction had 15 bases not matched to a gene; V was cut back by 7 bases and J by 7 bases. The CDR3 contains 16 residues. Per germline, CDR1 MDHEN and CDR2 SYDVKM. CDR3 protein: CASTPIGLALPNEQFF. CDR3 coding DNA: TGTGCCAGCACCCCGATTGGACTAGCCCTACCTAATGAGCAGTTCTTC.

V and J are TRBV5-1 and TRBJ2-7; 8 bases line up with TRBD2. CDR3 size: 14 residues. Germline CDR1 reads SGHRS; CDR2 reads YFSETQ. J gave up 5 bases and V 0 bases, and 4 bases lay outside the gene matches. This CDR3 reads CASSLAGLVHEQYF. For the CDR3, the DNA is TGCGCCAGCAGCTTGGCGGGACTAGTCCACGAGCAGTACTTC.

V gene TRBV5-6 combines with J gene TRBJ2-7, with TRBD2 matching over 9 bases. Per the germline V gene, CDR1 is SGHDT and CDR2 is YYEEEE. This CDR3 is 16 amino acids long. V trimming: 3 bases; J trimming: 2 bases; junction bases outside the gene matches: 9. This CDR3 is CASSYVEREVPYEQYF. CDR3 sequence (DNA): TGTGCCAGCAGCTATGTGGAGCGGGAGGTCCCCTACGAGCAGTACTTC.

The rearrangement uses TRBV28 and TRBJ1-4; TRBD1 aligns across 7 bases. The CDR3 spans 15 residues. Germline CDR1 reads MDHEN; CDR2 reads SYDVKM. V was clipped by 5 bases and J by 8 bases; unmatched bases: 11. The DNA of the CDR3 is TGTGCCAGCAGTCCGCCCCGGGACAGAACAGAAAAACTGTTTTTT. This sequence encodes CASSPPRDRTEKLFF.

This chain links TRBV29-1 with TRBJ2-7, with D maybe TRBD2 (5 bases). The germline V gene has CDR1 SQVTM and CDR2 ANQGSEA. V shed 6 bases and J shed 6 bases, with 27 bases lying between them. CDR3 length equals 16 residues. CDR3 residues: CSVLDLESPANSEQYF. The CDR3 DNA sequence: TGCAGCGTCCTGGACTTAGAGTCTCCCGCAAATTCCGAGCAGTACTTC.

This clone was observed a handful of times. The V gene is TRBV30, the J gene TRBJ1-5; D unclear. Germline-derived CDR1 and CDR2 are GTSNPN and SVGIG (reference sequence). This CDR3 comprises 12 residues. Trimming removed 1 base at V and 9 bases at J, with 10 bases between. The chain's CDR3 is CAWSDQTGPQHF. The DNA for the CDR3 is TGTGCCTGGAGTGATCAGACGGGGCCCCAGCATTTT. The complete variable domain, with remaining parts taken from reference TRBV30 and TRBJ1-5, reads SQTIHQWPATLVQPVGSPLSLECTVEGTSNPNLYWYRQAAGRGLQLLFYSVGIGQISSEVPQNLSASRPQDRQFILSSKKLLLSDSGFYLCAWSDQTGPQHFGDGTRLSIL.

The chain has TRBV29-1 and TRBJ1-4; D perhaps matches TRBD1 (5 bases). Trimming took off 7 bases at V and 5 bases at J, with 8 bases between the two ends. CDR3 length: 11 amino acids. Germline values: CDR1 SQVTM, CDR2 ANQGSEA. CDR3 amino acids: CSARTNEKLFF. CDR3 bases: TGCAGCGCTCGGACAAATGAAAAACTGTTTTTT.

CDR3 in DNA: TGTGCCAGCAGCCCATCGGACAGGGATAATCAGCCCCAGCATTTT. Residues: CASSPSDRDNQPQHF. The gene calls are TRBV28 and TRBJ1-5; 8 positions agree with TRBD1. The CDR3 covers 15 residues. V gave up 6 bases and J gave up 4 bases; unmatched junction bases: 8. Germline lookup yields CDR1 MDHEN and CDR2 SYDVKM. The whole variable domain, remainder taken from reference TRBV28 and TRBJ1-5, is DVKVTQSSRYLVKRTGEKVFLECVQDMDHENMFWYRQDPGLGLRLIYFSYDVKMKEKGDIPEGYSVSREKKERFSLILESASTNQTSMYLCASSPSDRDNQPQHFGDGTRLSIL.

The V call is TRBV15, the J call TRBJ2-1; a weak D match, TRBD2 (5 bases). Germline-derived CDR1 and CDR2 are LNHNV and YYDKDF (reference sequence). Trimming cost V 6 bases and J 7 bases, with 19 bases left between them. The CDR3 is 15 residues long. The CDR3 loop is CATSLAVGLGNEQFF. Here the CDR3 DNA reads TGTGCCACCAGTTTAGCAGTTGGACTCGGGAATGAGCAGTTCTTC. Based on the CDR3 plus reference TRBV15 and TRBJ2-1, the full variable domain is DAMVIQNPRYQVTQFGKPVTLSCSQTLNHNVMYWYQQKSSQAPKLLFHYYDKDFNNEADTPDNFQSRRPNTSFCFLDIRSPGLGDTAMYLCATSLAVGLGNEQFFGPGTRLTVL.

This rearrangement joins TRBV29-1 to TRBJ1-4, with TRBD1 matching over 7 bases. The CDR3 contains 13 residues. CDR1 SQVTM and CDR2 ANQGSEA come from the germline V gene. After removal of 7 bases from V and 8 bases from J, the junction contained 10 bases not matched to a gene. This CDR3 is CSASRDRGEKLFF. CDR3 nucleotide sequence: TGCAGCGCCAGCCGGGACAGAGGAGAAAAACTGTTTTTT.

Here the CDR3 DNA reads TGTGCCAGCACTCGGGGGGAGGGGAGCACAGATACGCAGTATTTT. This translates into CASTRGEGSTDTQYF. V gene TRBV9 combines with J gene TRBJ2-3; 7 bases are a match to TRBD2. V shed 6 bases and J 0 bases; nucleotides not matched to a gene: 7. Germline lookup yields CDR1 SGDLS and CDR2 YYNGEE. This CDR3 comprises 15 residues.

This chain links TRBV2 with TRBJ1-1; D uncertain. Trimming removed 8 bases from V and 5 bases from J, with 12 bases in between. CDR3 size: 12 residues. The germline V gene encodes CDR1 SNHLY and CDR2 FYNNEI. The CDR3 coding sequence is TGTGCCAGCCCTAAAGATAGTACTGAAGCTTTCTTT. Encoded protein: CASPKDSTEAFF.

The rearrangement links TRBV28 to TRBJ2-5, with TRBD2 identical over 16 bases. In germline, CDR1 is MDHEN, CDR2 SYDVKM. Unmatched junction bases numbered 3, after V lost 6 bases and J lost 2 bases. The length of the CDR3 is 16 residues. CDR3 region: CASRGTSGGGQETQYF. In DNA form, the CDR3 reads TGTGCCAGCAGAGGGACTAGCGGGGGGGGACAAGAGACCCAGTACTTC.

The rearrangement links TRBV2 to TRBJ1-2; D is uncertain. V was trimmed by 7 bases and J by 7 bases, leaving 19 bases between them. The CDR3 consists of 14 residues. Germline-derived CDR1 and CDR2 are SNHLY and FYNNEI. This chain's CDR3 is CASIIGVEGSGYTF. In nucleotides, the CDR3 is TGTGCCAGCATAATAGGTGTCGAGGGATCTGGCTACACCTTC.

This chain uses TRBV7-8 with TRBJ1-1, with 11 positions matching TRBD1. This CDR3 region has 14 residues. The V and J ends lost 5 bases and 8 bases, in that order; junction bases with no gene match: 7. Germline V lookup: CDR1 SGHVS, CDR2 FQNEAQ. The chain's CDR3 is CASSQDRGRSEAFF. In DNA form, the CDR3 reads TGTGCCAGCAGCCAGGACAGGGGGCGATCCGAAGCTTTCTTT.

V usage is TRBV27 and J usage is TRBJ1-5; D is ambiguous. The CDR3 is 13 residues long. The ends were cut back, 6 bases at V and 3 bases at J, with 9 bases in the middle. Germline CDR1 reads MNHEY; CDR2 reads SMNVEV (reference sequence). CDR3 in DNA: TGTGCCAGCAGCAACAGCTTCAATCAGCCCCAGCATTTT. This codes for CASSNSFNQPQHF.

The V call is TRBV4-2, the J call TRBJ1-4; D gene unclear. This CDR3 is 15 amino acids long. CDR1 is LGHNA, CDR2 YNFKEQ, per germline. V dropped 0 bases and J dropped 5 bases, with 10 bases sitting between them. The CDR3 loop is CASSQDYNQNEKLFF. DNA for the CDR3: TGTGCCAGCAGCCAAGATTACAACCAAAATGAAAAACTGTTTTTT.

This chain connects TRBV25-1 to TRBJ2-7; no clear D. With 1 base removed from V and 0 bases from J, the gap between germline ends came to 10 bases. The CDR3 has 15 residues. Germline CDR1 and CDR2: MGHDK and SYGVNS. The CDR3 here is CASSESGPGSYEQYF. CDR3 nucleotides: TGTGCCAGCAGTGAATCCGGCCCGGGCTCCTACGAGCAGTACTTC.

The genes are TRBV9 and TRBJ1-1; TRBD1 matches 7 bases. V dropped 4 bases and J dropped 3; count of bases not matched to a gene: 6. Germline CDR1 is SGDLS and CDR2 is YYNGEE. This CDR3 region has 14 residues. The CDR3 sequence is CASSPRGQHTEAFF. As DNA, the CDR3 is TGTGCCAGCAGCCCAAGGGGACAGCACACTGAAGCTTTCTTT. Drawing the rest from reference TRBV9 and TRBJ1-1, the complete variable domain is DSGVTQTPKHLITATGQRVTLRCSPRSGDLSVYWYQQSLDQGLQFLIQYYNGEERAKGNILERFSAQQFPDLHSELNLSSLELGDSALYFCASSPRGQHTEAFFGQGTRLTVV.

The genes are TRBV7-8 and TRBJ1-5; tentatively, D is TRBD1 (6 bases). Trimming took off 1 base at V and 2 bases at J, with 15 bases between the two ends. The V gene's germline CDR1 is SGHVS and CDR2 FQNEAQ. CDR3 length: 17 residues. CDR3 nucleotide sequence: TGTGCCAGCAGCTTAGAACAGGGCGTTTTGGGCAATCAGCCCCAGCATTTT. It codes for CASSLEQGVLGNQPQHF.